The next 18 T cell receptor beta chains were all read from a single sample in a study of T cell changes during pregnancy in multiple sclerosis. Sequencing used immunoSEQ multiplex PCR; TCRdb keeps in-frame clones, though not all of them. The sample carries about 69,000 clones, about 85% recorded once. The sequencing here drew on peripheral blood, taken before pregnancy. These TCRs come from a female donor with multiple sclerosis, enrolled in a pregnancy study.

J is TRBJ2-5 and V is TRBV30; D is possibly TRBD2 (6 bases). Germline lookup yields CDR1 GTSNPN and CDR2 SVGIG (reference sequence). This CDR3 comprises 13 residues. The ends were cut back, 5 bases at V and 1 base at J, with 11 bases in the middle. DNA for the CDR3: TGTGCCTGGGGAGGGAGACCCCAAGAGACCCAGTACTTC. Translating gives CAWGGRPQETQYF.

The J gene is TRBJ1-3, the V gene TRBV14; no definite D call. Trimming took off 4 bases at V and 0 bases at J, with 16 bases between the two ends. CDR3 size: 17 residues. Germline V gene data show CDR1 as SGHDN and CDR2 as FVKESK. CDR3 region: CASSPYVVSGSGNTIYF. CDR3 nucleotide sequence: TGTGCCAGCAGCCCCTACGTCGTTTCGGGCTCTGGAAACACCATATATTTT.

The sample holds a few counts of this clone. The chain is built from TRBV4-2 and TRBJ2-2; tentative D call: TRBD1 (6 bases). Trimming removed 4 bases from V and 4 bases from J, with 16 bases in between. This CDR3 has 16 residues. Looked up from germline, CDR1 is LGHNA and CDR2 is YNFKEQ. The CDR3 DNA follows: TGTGCCAGCAGCCGTCGTGCAGGGGCGAGCACCGGGGAGCTGTTTTTT. This gives the protein CASSRRAGASTGELFF.

This chain uses TRBV4-3 with TRBJ1-1; D uncertain. This CDR3 has 13 amino acids. Germline CDR1 is LGHNA and CDR2 is YSLEER. The V and J ends lost 0 bases and 4 bases respectively, with 6 bases between them. CDR3 loop: CASSQEPRTEAFF. CDR3 DNA sequence: TGCGCCAGCAGCCAAGAACCGCGCACTGAAGCTTTCTTT.

The chain employs TRBV19 and TRBJ1-2; TRBD1 matches 7 bases. The CDR3 totals 13 residues. Germline CDR1 is LNHDA and CDR2 is SQIVND (reference sequence). Trimming cost V 1 base and J 8 bases; bases outside gene matches: 4. In DNA, the CDR3 is TGTGCCAGTAGTATAGGGACAGGAGGAGGCTACACCTTC. Its translation: CASSIGTGGGYTF.

The chain employs TRBV9 and TRBJ1-3; D remains unclear. Trimming removed 1 base from V and 1 base from J, with 3 bases in between. The CDR3 has 13 residues. Per germline, CDR1 SGDLS and CDR2 YYNGEE. In nucleotides, the CDR3 is TGTGCCAGCAGCGTATATTCTGGAAACACCATATATTTT. This translates into CASSVYSGNTIYF.

V usage is TRBV30 and J usage is TRBJ1-1; D gene uncertain. Trimming removed 3 bases at V and 6 bases at J, with 8 bases between. The CDR3 contains 11 residues. CDR1 and CDR2 from the germline V gene are GTSNPN and SVGIG (reference sequence). CDR3 sequence reads: CAWRRRAEAFF. The CDR3 nucleotides read TGTGCCTGGAGACGACGGGCTGAAGCTTTCTTT.

The J gene is TRBJ1-2, the V gene TRBV6-1, with a weak D call TRBD1 (6 bases). This CDR3 is built from 15 residues. The V end was cut by 2 bases, the J end by 7 bases, with 17 bases between. From germline, CDR1 is MNHNS and CDR2 SASEGT. This CDR3 reads CASSEPPNRDPGYTF. The CDR3 DNA reads TGTGCCAGCAGTGAACCCCCTAACAGGGATCCTGGCTACACCTTC.

This clone was picked up one time. The chain couples TRBV7-3 to TRBJ2-3; the match to TRBD1 covers 8 bases. CDR1 is SGHTA, CDR2 FQGTGA, per germline. Trimming at V came to 3 bases and at J to 2 bases, leaving 10 bases not matched to a gene. The CDR3 is made up of 17 amino acids. Here the CDR3 reads CASSLMETGVVTDTQYF. The CDR3 DNA is TGTGCCAGCAGCTTGATGGAGACAGGGGTCGTCACAGATACGCAGTATTTT. The whole variable domain, remainder taken from reference TRBV7-3 and TRBJ2-3, is GAGVSQTPSNKVTEKGKYVELRCDPISGHTALYWYRQSLGQGPEFLIYFQGTGAADDSGLPNDRFFAVRPEGSVSTLKIQRTERGDSAVYLCASSLMETGVVTDTQYFGPGTRLTVL.

V and J are TRBV9 and TRBJ2-2; the match to TRBD1 covers 7 bases. The J segment lost 6 bases and the V segment lost 2 bases, leaving 10 bases of the junction unmatched. In germline, CDR1 is SGDLS, CDR2 YYNGEE. CDR3 size: 16 residues. As DNA, the CDR3 is TGTGCCAGCAGCGTTTCCGGGACAGTTAGTCCCGGGGAGCTGTTTTTT. This translates into CASSVSGTVSPGELFF.

The chain employs TRBV6-5 and TRBJ2-7, with TRBD2 matching over 8 bases. Germline V gene sequence: CDR1 MNHEY, CDR2 SVGAGI. V lost 0 bases to trimming and J lost 7 bases; unmatched junction nucleotides: 8. The CDR3 runs to 15 residues. DNA of the CDR3: TGTGCCAGCAGTTACTCAGGTAGCGGGATGGGGGAGCAGTACTTC. It codes for CASSYSGSGMGEQYF.

This clone is a singleton in its sample. V is TRBV7-9 and J is TRBJ1-1; weak D call: TRBD1 (5 bases). CDR3 size: 14 residues. V lost 2 bases and J 4 bases, leaving 11 bases between the germline ends. Looked up from germline, CDR1 is SEHNR and CDR2 is FQNEAQ (reference sequence). The CDR3 reads CASSLKDGGTEAFF. CDR3 sequence (DNA): TGTGCCAGCAGCTTAAAGGACGGGGGCACTGAAGCTTTCTTT.

The chain is built from TRBV27 and TRBJ2-7; 7 bases align to TRBD1. The CDR3 runs to 14 residues. The J segment lost 4 bases and the V segment lost 5 bases, leaving 8 bases of the junction unmatched. CDR1 is MNHEY, CDR2 SMNVEV, per germline (reference sequence). CDR3: CASSGVRGKYEQYF. CDR3 nucleotides: TGTGCCAGCAGTGGGGTCAGGGGGAAGTACGAGCAGTACTTC.

This chain connects TRBV5-8 to TRBJ1-3; possible D gene TRBD1, 6 bases. This CDR3 contains 17 residues. Deletions cut 0 bases from V and 1 base from J, with 14 bases between. From germline, CDR1 is SGHTS and CDR2 YDEGEE. CDR3 sequence (DNA): TGTGCCAGCAGCTTGGAACAGGGAGGGGGTTCTGGAAACACCATATATTTT. Protein: CASSLEQGGGSGNTIYF.

This clone has a handful of counts. V and J are TRBV27 and TRBJ1-5; 7 nucleotides align to TRBD1. V was pared by 5 bases and J by 7 bases, with 11 bases of the junction left unmatched. Per the germline V gene, CDR1 is MNHEY and CDR2 is SMNVEV (reference sequence). This CDR3 spans 15 amino acids. CDR3 bases: TGTGCCAGCAGTAACGCCGGGACAGCTATCCAGCCCCAGCATTTT. Amino acids: CASSNAGTAIQPQHF.

The chain employs TRBV6-6 and TRBJ1-2; D remains unclear. CDR3 length: 15 residues. Deletions cut 6 bases from V and 4 bases from J, with 18 bases between. Germline CDR1 reads MNHNY; CDR2 reads SVGAGI (reference sequence). CDR3 coding DNA: TGTGCCAGCAGCCTGAGGGCAGAGGAGGCCTATGGCTACACCTTC. Protein sequence: CASSLRAEEAYGYTF.

The gene calls are TRBV7-8 and TRBJ2-5, with 13 bases identical to TRBD2. The CDR3 extends over 16 amino acids. Per germline, CDR1 SGHVS and CDR2 FQNEAQ. Trimming took 5 bases from V and 5 from J; bases not matched to a gene: 8. CDR3 in DNA: TGTGCCAGCAGCCTACAGACTAGCGGGGGGATGGAGACCCAGTACTTC. It is translated as CASSLQTSGGMETQYF.

The chain is built from TRBV19 and TRBJ1-1; no clear D gene. The CDR3 covers 14 residues. V dropped 4 bases and J dropped 5 bases, with 14 bases sitting between them. Germline V gene data show CDR1 as LNHDA and CDR2 as SQIVND (reference sequence). As DNA, the CDR3 is TGTGCCAGTAGTAACTTTGGCCCGGGAACTGAAGCTTTCTTT. Translation gives CASSNFGPGTEAFF.